Presented here are 18 T cell receptor beta chains from one specimen sequenced in a study of shared clonotypes between healthy human individuals. Terminally differentiated effector memory CD45RA+ cells were left out of the naive CD8 fraction, which was CD45RO-negative and positively selected for CCR7. Measured with immunoSEQ multiplex PCR; TCRdb has only the in-frame clones, and not every one. The profile shows more than 2 million clones, 93% of them singletons. The source material was naive CD8+ T cells from PBMCs. The receptors shown here come from a man younger than 35 in good health. Some clones in this sample may be carry-over from other donors' samples.

Comments on this clone: Additional DNA sequences in this sample encode the identical CDR3. The chain couples TRBV15 to TRBJ1-3, with a possible D match to TRBD1 (5 bases). Per the germline V gene, CDR1 is LNHNV and CDR2 is YYDKDF (reference sequence). The CDR3 runs to 15 residues. V was trimmed by 0 bases and J by 2 bases, leaving 8 bases between them. The CDR3 bases are TGTGCCACCAGCAGAGATCAGGGCACTGGAAACACCATATATTTT. It encodes CATSRDQGTGNTIYF.

This chain connects TRBV10-2 to TRBJ2-1; D possibly uses TRBD1 or TRBD2 (7 bases each). This CDR3 spans 15 amino acids. The germline gives CDR1 WSHSY, CDR2 SAAADI. The CDR3 region is CATRGGSTSWDEQFF. CDR3 DNA sequence: TGCGCAACCAGGGGGGGGAGTACCTCTTGGGATGAGCAGTTCTTC.

V usage is TRBV6-5 and J usage is TRBJ2-7; a weak D match, TRBD1 (6 bases). This CDR3 has 16 amino acids. The ends were cut back, 4 bases at V and 3 bases at J, with 19 bases in the middle. CDR1 is MNHEY, CDR2 SVGAGI, per germline. For the CDR3, the DNA is TGTGCCAGCAGTTTCCACACAGGGACGGTTTACTACGAGCAGTACTTC. This sequence encodes CASSFHTGTVYYEQYF.

V gene TRBV28 combines with J gene TRBJ2-3; D might be TRBD1 (6 bases). The CDR3 length is 16 residues. V lost 3 bases and J 4 bases, leaving 17 bases between the germline ends. From germline, CDR1 is MDHEN and CDR2 SYDVKM. The CDR3 loop reads CASSFAGIRGSDTQYF. In DNA, the CDR3 is TGTGCCAGCAGTTTTGCCGGAATCAGGGGATCAGATACGCAGTATTTT.

This clone was picked up one time. The rearrangement uses TRBV7-9 and TRBJ2-7, with D perhaps matching TRBD1 or TRBD2 (7 bases each). V was clipped by 5 bases and J by 0 bases, with 20 bases between them. The CDR3 has 17 amino acids. The germline V gene encodes CDR1 SEHNR and CDR2 FQNEAQ (reference sequence). CDR3 loop: CASSPGGEGPLSYEQYF. DNA of the CDR3: TGTGCCAGCAGCCCAGGGGGGGAGGGGCCTCTCTCCTACGAGCAGTACTTC.

This chain links TRBV10-3 with TRBJ2-7; D is perhaps TRBD2 (5 bases). The germline V and J ends were trimmed by 3 bases and 2 bases, with 11 bases remaining between them. The CDR3 has 14 amino acids. Germline lookup yields CDR1 ENHRY and CDR2 SYGVKD. The CDR3 DNA reads as TGTGCCATCAGTGAAACTAGGGTCGCCTACGAGCAGTACTTC. Protein sequence: CAISETRVAYEQYF.

V is TRBV27 and J is TRBJ2-1, with D possibly matching TRBD1 (5 bases). The V gene lost 1 base and the J gene lost 5 bases, with 21 bases spanning the gap. CDR1 is MNHEY, CDR2 SMNVEV, per germline (reference sequence). CDR3 length equals 18 residues. The CDR3 loop reads CASSLLGSAGIPNNEQFF. The CDR3 DNA reads TGTGCCAGCAGTTTATTAGGTAGTGCAGGGATTCCCAACAATGAGCAGTTCTTC.

This chain connects TRBV27 to TRBJ2-2; TRBD2 matches 7 bases. Trimming took 5 bases from V and 4 from J; bases not matched to a gene: 10. The CDR3 sequence is 16 residues long. The germline gives CDR1 MNHEY, CDR2 SMNVEV (reference sequence). CDR3 DNA: TGTGCCAGCAGTATTCAAGACCCGGGGGGCACCGGGGAGCTGTTTTTT. As protein: CASSIQDPGGTGELFF.

In this sample, this clone turned up once. The V gene is TRBV29-1, the J gene TRBJ2-2; D is ambiguous. The CDR3 is 11 amino acids. The germline CDR1 and CDR2 sequences are SQVTM and ANQGSEA. Trimming left V 7 bases short and J 2 bases short, with 5 bases between. In DNA, the CDR3 is TGCAGCGCCGACAACACCGGGGAGCTGTTTTTT. It translates to CSADNTGELFF.

The V gene is TRBV5-6, the J gene TRBJ2-7, with D possibly being TRBD1 (5 bases). CDR1 is SGHDT and CDR2 is YYEEEE in the germline V gene. Trimming cost V 5 bases and J 3 bases, with 18 bases left between them. The CDR3 is 15 amino acids. CDR3 residues: CASSSGRTIFYEQYF. DNA of the CDR3: TGTGCCAGCAGTTCAGGGCGTACGATTTTCTACGAGCAGTACTTC.

The V gene is TRBV2, the J gene TRBJ2-1, with a weak D call TRBD1 (5 bases). CDR3 size: 13 residues. Germline-derived CDR1 and CDR2 are SNHLY and FYNNEI. V lost 9 bases and J 10 bases, leaving 19 bases between the germline ends. CDR3 DNA sequence: TGTGCCAGTAGGGCAGGGTCTACGAGCGAGCAGTTCTTC. Translated: CASRAGSTSEQFF. Together with reference TRBV2 and TRBJ2-1, the CDR3 gives the full variable domain: EPEVTQTPSHQVTQMGQEVILRCVPISNHLYFYWYRQILGQKVEFLVSFYNNEISEKSEIFDDQFSVERPDGSNFTLKIRSTKLEDSAMYFCASRAGSTSEQFFGPGTRLTVL.

The J gene is TRBJ1-2, the V gene TRBV9; TRBD1 might be the D (6 bases). The CDR3 is 12 residues long. V gave up 5 bases and J gave up 4 bases, with 9 bases separating them. The germline V gene encodes CDR1 SGDLS and CDR2 YYNGEE. CDR3 residues: CASSGQSYGYTF. The CDR3 nucleotides are TGTGCCAGCAGTGGACAGAGCTATGGCTACACCTTC.

CDR3 in amino acids: CASSKDPSFYTF. In nucleotides, the CDR3 is TGTGCCAGCAGCAAGGATCCGTCATTCTACACCTTC. The rearrangement uses TRBV7-9 and TRBJ1-2; D gene ambiguous. This CDR3 has 12 amino acids. V lost 5 bases and J lost 10, with 14 bases in between. Germline assignment: CDR1 SEHNR and CDR2 FQNEAQ (reference sequence).

A single count supports this clone. Other DNA sequences in the sample encode the same CDR3. V gene TRBV18 combines with J gene TRBJ1-1, with D perhaps TRBD1 (5 bases). Germline V gives CDR1 KGHSH, CDR2 LQKENI. V lost 3 bases and J 2 bases, leaving 10 bases between the germline ends. This CDR3 contains 14 residues. CDR3 sequence reads: CASSPPGLNTEAFF. The DNA for the CDR3 is TGTGCCAGCTCACCTCCGGGGCTTAACACTGAAGCTTTCTTT.

The genes are TRBV7-8 and TRBJ1-2, with D unclear. The CDR3 is 15 amino acids. Trimming took off 1 base at V and 4 bases at J, with 13 bases between the two ends. Germline V lookup: CDR1 SGHVS, CDR2 FQNEAQ. The CDR3 is CASSLVLESGYGYTF. The CDR3 DNA follows: TGTGCCAGCAGCTTAGTGCTAGAGTCCGGCTATGGCTACACCTTC.

The V call is TRBV7-9, the J call TRBJ1-3; tentatively, D is TRBD1 (5 bases). Germline V CDR1 and CDR2: SEHNR, FQNEAQ (reference sequence). This CDR3 has 15 residues. Trimming shortened V by 5 bases and J by 2 bases, and 13 bases separated the two germline ends. CDR3 amino acids: CASSPGALPGNTIYF. Here the CDR3 DNA reads TGTGCCAGCAGCCCTGGGGCCCTCCCTGGAAACACCATATATTTT.

The chain recombines TRBV7-9 with TRBJ2-5; 9 nucleotides align to TRBD2. Germline CDR1 SEHNR, CDR2 FQNEAQ (reference sequence). This CDR3 region has 16 residues. J gave up 4 bases and V 5 bases, and 11 bases lay outside the gene matches. Here the CDR3 reads CASSRPSGAPIETQYF. The DNA for the CDR3 is TGTGCCAGCAGCCGCCCTAGCGGGGCCCCCATAGAGACCCAGTACTTC. Full variable domain (missing parts from reference TRBV7-9 and TRBJ2-5): DTGVSQNPRHKITKRGQNVTFRCDPISEHNRLYWYRQTLGQGPEFLTYFQNEAQLEKSRLLSDRFSAERPKGSFSTLEIQRTEQGDSAMYLCASSRPSGAPIETQYFGPGTRLLVL.

The chain uses TRBV9 and TRBJ2-3, with 14 bases that match TRBD2. Germline-derived CDR1 and CDR2 are SGDLS and YYNGEE. This CDR3 has 19 amino acids. V shed 0 bases and J 2 bases; nucleotides not matched to a gene: 8. The CDR3 nucleotides are TGTGCCAGCAGCGTAGAGGGACTAGCGGGAGAACTTGACACAGATACGCAGTATTTT. As protein: CASSVEGLAGELDTDTQYF.